This T cell receptor beta chain was sequenced during a study of regulatory T cells in long-lasting Graves disease. Study-wide context: Antithyroid drug use was under 3 months in newly diagnosed Graves' patients. Study-level points and caveats: Persistent disease preferred TRBV28, TRBJ1-2 and TRBJ2-5.

Through Arm-PCR of CDR3 regions and iRepertoire HTBI primers, TCR beta libraries were built. TCRdb fed the multiplex PCR reads into MiXCR, producing one record per CDR3 protein. Of fewer than 650,000 distinct CDR3 sequences listed, approximately 15% are singletons. Time point: newly diagnosed GD, antithyroid drugs for less than 3 months. Scientists built the TCR library using RNA that was extracted from PBMCs. This clonotype was recorded at least ten times. Its antigen remains unknown. This CDR3 is built from 13 residues. Trimming shortened V by 3 bases and J by 7 bases, and 12 bases separated the two germline ends. Germline-derived CDR1 and CDR2 are SNHLY and FYNNEI. These data were likewise used in another study, on T cells in Graves' hyperthyroidism and ophthalmopathy. That publication notes: The diagnostic basis comprised clinical symptoms, serum thyroxine and TRAb, thyroid ultrasound and orbital computed tomography.

The J gene is TRBJ1-2, the V gene TRBV2, with no clear D. Source: peripheral blood mononuclear cells (PBMCs), taken at new diagnosis, from a patient treated with antithyroid drugs. The TCR comes from a woman in her 30s with Graves disease. This CDR3 is CASSELGSGGYTF. As DNA, the CDR3 is TGTGCCAGCAGTGAGTTAGGGAGCGGTGGCTACACCTTC.